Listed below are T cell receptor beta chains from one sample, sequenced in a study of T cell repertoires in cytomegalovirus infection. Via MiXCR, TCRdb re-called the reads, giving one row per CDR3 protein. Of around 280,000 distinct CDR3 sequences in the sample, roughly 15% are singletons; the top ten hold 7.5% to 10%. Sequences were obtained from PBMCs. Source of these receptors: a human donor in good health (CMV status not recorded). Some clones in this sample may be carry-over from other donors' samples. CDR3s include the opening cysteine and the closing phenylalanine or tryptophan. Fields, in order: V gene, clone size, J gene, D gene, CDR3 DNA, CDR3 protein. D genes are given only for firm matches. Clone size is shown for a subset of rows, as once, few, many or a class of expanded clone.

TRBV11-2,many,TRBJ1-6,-,TGTGCCAGCAGCCCCCGGGGGGGGGGCAATTCACCCCTCCACTTT,CASSPRGGGNSPLHF
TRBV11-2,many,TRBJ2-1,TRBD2,TGTGCCAGCAGCTTGGGCGGGGGGACCATCTACAATGAGCAGTTCTTC,CASSLGGGTIYNEQFF
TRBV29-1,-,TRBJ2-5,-,TGCAGCGTTGAGACCGGGCCAGGGAATCAAGAGACCCAGTACTTC,CSVETGPGNQETQYF
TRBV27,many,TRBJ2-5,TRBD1,TGTGCCAGCAGCTCCTCGGGACAGGGGTCGGCCAAGACCCAGTACTTC,CASSSSGQGSAKTQYF
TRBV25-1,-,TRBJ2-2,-,TGTGCCAGCAGTTTAATCGGCAACACCGGGGAGCTGTTTTTT,CASSLIGNTGELFF
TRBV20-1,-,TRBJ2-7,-,TGCAGTGCTAGAGATCTCTTACGGGAGATATACGAGCAGTACTTC,CSARDLLREIYEQYF
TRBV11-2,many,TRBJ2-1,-,TGTGCCAGCAGCTCTGAAATCTACAATGAGCAGTTCTTC,CASSSEIYNEQFF
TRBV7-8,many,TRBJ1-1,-,TGTGCCAGCAGCTTGCAGGGGCCGGAGACTGAAGCTTTCTTT,CASSLQGPETEAFF
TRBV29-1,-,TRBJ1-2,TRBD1,TGCAGCGTTGAACACCTGACAGGGCGGTATGGCTACACCTTC,CSVEHLTGRYGYTF
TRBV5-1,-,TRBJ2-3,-,TGCGCCAGCAGCTTGGGGCGGGTGACCACAGATACGCAGTATTTT,CASSLGRVTTDTQYF
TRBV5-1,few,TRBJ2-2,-,TGCGCCAGCAGACCCGACAACTCGAACACCGGGGAGCTGTTTTTT,CASRPDNSNTGELFF
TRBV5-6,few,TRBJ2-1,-,TGTGCCAGCAGCTCCGGCAGGGTTTATGAGCAGTTCTTC,CASSSGRVYEQFF
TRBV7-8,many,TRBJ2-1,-,TGTGCCAGCAGCTTAGTACCACAGTACAATGAGCAGTTCTTC,CASSLVPQYNEQFF
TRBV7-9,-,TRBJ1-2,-,TGTGCCAGCAGCCACCCGGGAGGGTCCCATGGCTACACCTTC,CASSHPGGSHGYTF
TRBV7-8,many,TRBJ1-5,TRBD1,TGTGCCAGCAGCTTAGCGGGACAGCGAGGCTTCAATCAGCCCCAGCATTTT,CASSLAGQRGFNQPQHF
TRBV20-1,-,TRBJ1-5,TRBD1,TGCAGTGCTAGAATAATACCGGGACAGGGGTCCGAGGGGGGGAATCAGCCCCAGCATTTT,CSARIIPGQGSEGGNQPQHF
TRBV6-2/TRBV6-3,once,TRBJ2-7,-,TGTGCCAGCAGTTACTCGATTCTTAGGGGCGCCGGCTACGAGCAGTACTTC,CASSYSILRGAGYEQYF
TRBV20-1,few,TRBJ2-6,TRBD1,TGCAGTGCTAGGGGGGACAGGTCCTTCTCTGGGGCCAACGTCCTGACTTTC,CSARGDRSFSGANVLTF
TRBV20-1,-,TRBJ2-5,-,TGCAGTGCTGTAAGAGACCAAGAGACCCAGTACTTC,CSAVRDQETQYF
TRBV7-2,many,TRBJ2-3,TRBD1,TGTGCCAGCAGCCGACAGGGAGAAGGGGATACGCAGTATTTT,CASSRQGEGDTQYF
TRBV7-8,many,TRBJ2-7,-,TGTGCCAGCAGCTTAAGACAGGACCACTACGAGCAGTACTTC,CASSLRQDHYEQYF
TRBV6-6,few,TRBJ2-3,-,TGTGCCAGCGCCGGGAGTTGGGACACAGATACGCAGTATTTT,CASAGSWDTDTQYF
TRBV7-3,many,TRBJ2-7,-,TGTGCCAGCAGCTTAGATCCCAGCTCCTACGAGCAGTACTTC,CASSLDPSSYEQYF
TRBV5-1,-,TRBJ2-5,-,TGCGCCAGCAGAGTGGGAACCTCCCGGCAAGAGACCCAGTACTTC,CASRVGTSRQETQYF
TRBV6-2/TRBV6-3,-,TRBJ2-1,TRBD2,TGTGCCATCCATCGTAGCGGGGGGTACAATGAGCAGTTCTTC,CAIHRSGGYNEQFF
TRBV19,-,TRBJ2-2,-,TGTGCCAGTAGTCCCCGGTCCACCGGGGAGCTGTTTTTT,CASSPRSTGELFF
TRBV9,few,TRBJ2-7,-,TGTGCCAGCAGCGTAGAGGGCAGCTCCTACGAGCAGTACTTC,CASSVEGSSYEQYF
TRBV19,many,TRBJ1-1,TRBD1,TGTGCCAGTAGTGTAACAGGGGGAACTGAAGCTTTCTTT,CASSVTGGTEAFF
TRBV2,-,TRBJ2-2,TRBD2,TGTGCCAGCAGGATGGGACTAGCGGGGGTGAACGGGGAGCTGTTTTTT,CASRMGLAGVNGELFF
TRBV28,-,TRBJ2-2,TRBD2,TGTGCCAGCAGTTTGCGGGGGGCGGTCACCGGGGAGCTGTTTTTT,CASSLRGAVTGELFF
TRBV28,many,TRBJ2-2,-,TGTGCCAGCAGTTTTGCGCGACTCCTAAACACCGGGGAGCTGTTTTTT,CASSFARLLNTGELFF
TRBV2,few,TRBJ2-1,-,TGTGCCAGCAGTGAAGTAATACAGTCCTACAATGAGCAGTTCTTC,CASSEVIQSYNEQFF
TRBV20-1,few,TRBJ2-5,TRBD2,TGCAGTGCTAGAGCGGGAGGGCCTCGGGAGACCCAGTACTTC,CSARAGGPRETQYF
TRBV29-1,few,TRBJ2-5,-,TGCAGCGTCCGACATAGGGAGACCCAGTACTTC,CSVRHRETQYF
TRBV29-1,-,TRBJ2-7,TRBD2,TGCAGCGTTGAAGGGGCGGGAGGGTCCTACGAGCAGTACTTC,CSVEGAGGSYEQYF
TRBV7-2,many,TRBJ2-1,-,TGTGCCACCAACGACGGTTACAATGAGCAGTTCTTC,CATNDGYNEQFF
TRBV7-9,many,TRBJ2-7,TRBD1,TGTGCCAGCAGCTTATTGGGGGACAGGGGTGACTACGAGCAGTACTTC,CASSLLGDRGDYEQYF
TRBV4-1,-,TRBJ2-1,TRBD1,TGCGCCAGCAGCCTATACCCGGGACAGCCCAATGAGCAGTTCTTC,CASSLYPGQPNEQFF
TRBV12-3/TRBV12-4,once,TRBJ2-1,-,TGTGCCAGCAGTTTAATGGGGGGAGACTACAATGAGCAGTTCTTC,CASSLMGGDYNEQFF
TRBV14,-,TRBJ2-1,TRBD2,TGTGCCAGCAGCCAAGCGGACGGAAGACTAGCGGGAAGCGAGCAGTTCTTC,CASSQADGRLAGSEQFF
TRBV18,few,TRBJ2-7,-,TGTGCCAGCTCACAGAGCGACAGGCCCTACGAGCAGTACTTC,CASSQSDRPYEQYF
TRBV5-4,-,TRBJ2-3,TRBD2,TGTGCCAGCAGATTACTAGCGGGAGCAGATACGCAGTATTTT,CASRLLAGADTQYF
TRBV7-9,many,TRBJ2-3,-,TGTGCCAGCAACCCTCCCGACCCAGCATATGGGGATACGCAGTATTTT,CASNPPDPAYGDTQYF
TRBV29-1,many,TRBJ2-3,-,TGCAGCGTTAGATCCCCAGATACGCAGTATTTT,CSVRSPDTQYF
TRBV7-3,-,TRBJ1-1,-,TGTGCCAGCAGCGCAGTGGGGGGAAGACTCATGAACACTGAAGCTTTCTTT,CASSAVGGRLMNTEAFF
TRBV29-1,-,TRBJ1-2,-,TGCAGCGTTCTTTTGGGGGGGCTCGGCTATGGCTACACCTTC,CSVLLGGLGYGYTF
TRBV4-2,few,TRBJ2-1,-,TGTGCCAGCAGCCAAGAAGTGAGCGGAGGAGAGCAGTTCTTC,CASSQEVSGGEQFF
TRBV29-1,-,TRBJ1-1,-,TGCAGCGTTGTAGTAGGGAGAAGAACCGAAGCTTTCTTT,CSVVVGRRTEAFF
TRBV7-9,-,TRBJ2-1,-,TGTGCCAGCGGCCCGGGAGCTCTCTATGAGCAGTTCTTC,CASGPGALYEQFF
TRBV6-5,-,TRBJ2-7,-,TGTGCCAGCATCGGGTTAGGGAGTACCTACGAGCAGTACTTC,CASIGLGSTYEQYF
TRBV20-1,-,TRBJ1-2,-,TGCAGTGCCACGTCTCCGAGGGGCGGTGGCTACACCTTC,CSATSPRGGGYTF
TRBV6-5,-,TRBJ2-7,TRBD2,TGTGCCAGCAGGCCTACTAGCGGGAGGATCTACGAGCAGTACTTC,CASRPTSGRIYEQYF
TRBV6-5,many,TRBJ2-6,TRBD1,TGTGCCAGCAGCCTAGGGGACAGTCCTTCTGGGGCCAACGTCCTGACTTTC,CASSLGDSPSGANVLTF